Sequencing of this T cell receptor beta chain was carried out in a study of blood T cell repertoires in COVID-19 (dated by TCRdb to about 2020). At the level of the whole study: The collaborator samples originated in the United States, Italy and Spain and spanned the acute and convalescent phases of COVID-19. The prospective study material was composed of cDNA or gDNA derived from T cells, B-cell-depleted T cells, or PBMCs. Deeply sampled blood TCRbeta repertoires from subjects exposed to, actively infected with, or recovered from COVID-19 were included in the dataset. The repertoires were released in a freely available public database intended as a resource for research on the immune response to SARS-CoV-2. The samples were drawn from the first 160 participants of the ongoing ImmuneRACE study and from under 1,500 subjects provided by 6 global collaborators. A de-identified subject ID, COVID-19 status, age in years and sex were almost always included in the sample metadata. Where available, HLA class I and class II types were obtained from metadata supplied by the sample provider rather than from assay-based typing.

The collaborating institutions used their own protocols to collect whole blood in K2EDTA tubes. For TCRbeta analysis, collaborators shipped samples in one of three forms: frozen whole blood, isolated PBMCs, or DNA extracted from either of those sample types. The immunoSEQ Assay, a bias-controlled multiplex PCR, was used to amplify TCRbeta CDR3 regions from genomic DNA. Concerning the study's data processing: The number of nucleated cells in each sample was estimated by amplification of reference gene primers within the assay. To quantify the absolute abundance of each unique TCRbeta CDR3 rearrangement, sequence reads were collapsed and filtered. For each sample, productive Simpson clonality was calculated by taking the square root of Simpson's diversity index across productive rearrangements. The source is immuneACCESS, and TCRdb retained only in-frame sequences with V and J called. Part of the clones is not carried over; for the studies checked, unresolved V genes explain less than half of this, and the remainder is unexplained. D and trimming come from the DNA, and the V and J calls and clone size come from that table. The sample contains under 250,000 clones, about 86% of them found a single time. The top ten clonotypes cover less than 5.5% of the sample.

The CDR3 numbers 15 residues from cysteine through phenylalanine. Only the CDR3 DNA stays, 45 bases, in frame from base 1. CDR1 and CDR2 are drawn from the germline V gene: SGHTA, FQGNSA. The germline V and J ends show losses of 1 base and 6 bases respectively, and no gene match explains 5 bases of the junction. As to this clone: Its antigen specificity is not known. No per-base quality is available; no much larger clone lies one base away.

Broad study findings and their caveats: The quantity of clinical and demographic metadata differed by source and by participant and was supplied without curation.

Source material: peripheral blood. This sequence was found in a man aged 45-60 years with active or convalescent COVID-19. The rearranged segments are TRBV7-2 and TRBJ1-2, with 10 bases in between that match TRBD1. CDR3 reads: CASSLGPTGGDGYTF. The nucleotide sequence is TGTGCCAGCAGCTTAGGGCCGACAGGGGGCGATGGCTACACCTTC.